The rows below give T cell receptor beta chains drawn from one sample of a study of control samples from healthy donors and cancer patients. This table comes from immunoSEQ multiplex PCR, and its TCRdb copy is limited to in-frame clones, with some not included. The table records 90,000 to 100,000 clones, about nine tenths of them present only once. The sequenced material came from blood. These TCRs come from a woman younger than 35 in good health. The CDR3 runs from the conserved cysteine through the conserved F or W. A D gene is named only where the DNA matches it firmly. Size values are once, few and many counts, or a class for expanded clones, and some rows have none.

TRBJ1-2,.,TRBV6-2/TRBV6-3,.,CASSYSRESVDGYTF,TGTGCCAGCAGTTACTCGAGAGAAAGCGTTGATGGCTACACCTTC
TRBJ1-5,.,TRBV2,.,CASSGYRDSNQPQHF,TGTGCCAGCAGTGGGTACAGGGATAGCAATCAGCCCCAGCATTTT
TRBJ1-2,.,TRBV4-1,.,CASSQEWGNYTF,TGCGCCAGCAGCCAAGAATGGGGAAACTACACCTTC
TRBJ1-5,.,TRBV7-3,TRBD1,CASSSNSTGANQPQHF,TGTGCCAGCAGCTCTAATTCGACAGGGGCGAATCAGCCCCAGCATTTT
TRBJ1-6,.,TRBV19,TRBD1,CASSIVRDRNSPLHF,TGTGCCAGTAGTATAGTCCGGGACAGGAATTCACCCCTCCACTTT
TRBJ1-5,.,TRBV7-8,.,CASSLLGPSNQPQHF,TGTGCCAGCAGCTTACTGGGACCTAGCAATCAGCCCCAGCATTTT
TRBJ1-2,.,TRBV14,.,CASSQTVGGRWGYTF,TGTGCCAGCAGCCAAACGGTCGGGGGGCGTTGGGGCTACACCTTC
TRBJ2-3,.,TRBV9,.,CASSADSGADTQYF,TGTGCCAGCAGCGCGGACTCGGGAGCAGATACGCAGTATTTT
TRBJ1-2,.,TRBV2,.,CASSDRDYGYTF,TGTGCCAGCAGTGATCGGGACTATGGCTACACCTTC
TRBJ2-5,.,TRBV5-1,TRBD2,CASSLNPPGREETQYF,TGCGCCAGCAGCTTAAACCCCCCAGGGAGGGAAGAGACCCAGTACTTC
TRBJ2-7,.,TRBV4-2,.,CASSQDGGRGDEQYF,TGTGCCAGCAGCCAAGACGGGGGACGTGGGGACGAGCAGTACTTC
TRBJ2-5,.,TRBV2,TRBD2,CASRAGLAGQETQYF,TGTGCCAGCAGGGCGGGACTAGCGGGACAAGAGACCCAGTACTTC
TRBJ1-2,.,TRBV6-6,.,CASSYTGGYTF,TGTGCCAGCAGTTACACGGGGGGCTACACCTTC
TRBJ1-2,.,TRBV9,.,CASSGGLYGYTF,TGTGCCAGCAGCGGGGGCCTCTATGGCTACACCTTC
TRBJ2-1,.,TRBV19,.,CATEGSLSEQFF,TGTGCCACCGAAGGGTCGCTCAGTGAGCAGTTCTTC
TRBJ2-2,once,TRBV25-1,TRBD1,CASRDRGTGELFF,TGTGCCTCCCGGGACAGGGGAACCGGGGAGCTGTTTTTT
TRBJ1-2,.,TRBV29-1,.,CSVEGTYGYTF,TGCAGCGTTGAAGGGACCTATGGCTACACCTTC
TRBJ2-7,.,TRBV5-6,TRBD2,CASSPTSGGAGPHEQYF,TGTGCCAGCAGCCCGACTAGCGGGGGGGCGGGTCCCCACGAGCAGTACTTC
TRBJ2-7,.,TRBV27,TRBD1,CASSRYRGSYEQYF,TGTGCCAGCAGTCGATACAGGGGTTCCTACGAGCAGTACTTC
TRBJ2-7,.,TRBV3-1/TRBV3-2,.,CASSQPGAVEQYF,TGTGCCAGCAGCCAACCGGGGGCCGTCGAGCAGTACTTC
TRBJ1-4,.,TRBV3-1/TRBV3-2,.,CASSERGVEYNEKLFF,TGTGCCAGCAGCGAAAGGGGAGTTGAATATAATGAAAAACTGTTTTTT
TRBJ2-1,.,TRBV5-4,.,CASSFPGLPKISYNEQFF,TGTGCCAGCAGCTTTCCGGGACTCCCTAAGATCTCCTACAATGAGCAGTTCTTC
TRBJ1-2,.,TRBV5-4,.,CASSPVEANYGYTF,TGTGCCAGCAGCCCTGTAGAAGCTAACTATGGCTACACCTTC
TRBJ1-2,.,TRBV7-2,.,CASSLEPRDLYGYTF,TGTGCCAGCAGCTTAGAGCCCCGGGACCTCTATGGCTACACCTTC
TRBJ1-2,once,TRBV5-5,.,CASSRAVPNYGYTF,TGTGCCAGCAGCCGTGCCGTCCCTAACTATGGCTACACCTTC
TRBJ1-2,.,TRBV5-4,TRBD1,CASSMVDRVILGYTF,TGTGCCAGCAGCATGGTGGACAGGGTGATTCTTGGCTACACCTTC
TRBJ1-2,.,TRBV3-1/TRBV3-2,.,CASSQGVWGAGYGYTF,TGTGCCAGCAGCCAAGGTGTTTGGGGGGCGGGCTATGGCTACACCTTC
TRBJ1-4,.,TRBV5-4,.,CASSIGKTTNEKLFF,TGTGCCAGCAGCATAGGAAAGACAACTAATGAAAAACTGTTTTTT
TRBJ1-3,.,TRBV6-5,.,CASRTGSGNTIYF,TGTGCCAGCAGGACGGGGTCTGGAAACACCATATATTTT
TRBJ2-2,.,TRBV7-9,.,CASSLGANTGELFF,TGTGCCAGCAGCTTAGGGGCGAACACCGGGGAGCTGTTTTTT
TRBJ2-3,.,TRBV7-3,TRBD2,CASSRTGGSTDTQYF,TGTGCCAGCAGCCGTACGGGGGGAAGCACAGATACGCAGTATTTT
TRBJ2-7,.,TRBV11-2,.,CASSFGLLGNYEQYF,TGTGCCAGCAGTTTTGGACTTCTGGGAAACTACGAGCAGTACTTC
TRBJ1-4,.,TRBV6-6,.,CASRTRVTNEKLFF,TGTGCCAGCAGGACCAGGGTAACTAATGAAAAACTGTTTTTT
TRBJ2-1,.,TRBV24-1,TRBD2,CATSDSGGLANEQFF,TGTGCCACCAGTGATTCAGGAGGACTAGCCAATGAGCAGTTCTTC
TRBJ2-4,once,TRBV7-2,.,CASSTEGWDIQYF,TGTGCCAGCAGTACAGAGGGTTGGGACATTCAGTACTTC
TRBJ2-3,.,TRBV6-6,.,CASSPNRVDTQYF,TGTGCCAGCAGTCCAAACAGGGTAGATACGCAGTATTTT
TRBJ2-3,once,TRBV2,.,CASSEGGVNLGDTQYF,TGTGCCAGCAGTGAAGGGGGAGTTAACCTGGGGGATACGCAGTATTTT
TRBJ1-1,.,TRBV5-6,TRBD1,CASSPPTGGTEAFF,TGTGCCAGCAGCCCCCCTACAGGGGGCACTGAAGCTTTCTTT
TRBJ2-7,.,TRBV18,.,CASSPPSLGHEQYF,TGTGCCAGCTCACCACCGAGTTTGGGGCACGAGCAGTACTTC
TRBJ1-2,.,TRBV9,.,CASSVVEGYGGYTF,TGTGCCAGCAGCGTAGTGGAGGGTTACGGTGGCTACACCTTC
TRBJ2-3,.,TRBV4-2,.,CASSLVPGSTDTQYF,TGTGCCAGCAGCCTTGTTCCGGGAAGCACAGATACGCAGTATTTT
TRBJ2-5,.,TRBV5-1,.,CASSLAAGRSLETQYF,TGCGCCAGCAGCTTGGCGGCAGGTCGGTCCCTAGAGACCCAGTACTTC
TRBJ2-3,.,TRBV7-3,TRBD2,CASSFGTSGGTDTQYF,TGTGCCAGCAGCTTTGGGACTAGCGGGGGCACAGATACGCAGTATTTT
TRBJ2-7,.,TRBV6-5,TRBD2,CASSYYGSGGYEQYF,TGTGCCAGCAGTTACTACGGTAGCGGGGGTTACGAGCAGTACTTC
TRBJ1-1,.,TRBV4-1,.,CASSQEGRTEAFF,TGCGCCAGCAGCCAAGAAGGGAGAACTGAAGCTTTCTTT
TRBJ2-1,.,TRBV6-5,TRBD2,CASSRGGTLLNEQFF,TGTGCCAGCAGTCGGGGGGGGACCCTCCTAAATGAGCAGTTCTTC
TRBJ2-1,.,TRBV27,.,CASSFLEGPYYNEQFF,TGTGCCAGCAGTTTTCTCGAGGGGCCCTATTACAATGAGCAGTTCTTC
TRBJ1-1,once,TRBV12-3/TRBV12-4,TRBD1,CASSTTGGSFF,TGTGCCAGCAGTACTACAGGGGGCTCTTTCTTT
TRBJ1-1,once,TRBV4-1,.,CASSQLQGNEAFF,TGCGCCAGCAGCCAGTTACAGGGTAATGAGGCTTTCTTT
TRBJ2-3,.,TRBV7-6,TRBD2,CASSLEGRGGFTDTQYF,TGTGCCAGCAGCTTAGAGGGGCGCGGGGGGTTCACAGATACGCAGTATTTT
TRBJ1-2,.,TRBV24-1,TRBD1,CATSAGQGKWNYGYTF,TGTGCCACCAGTGCAGGACAGGGGAAGTGGAACTATGGCTACACCTTC
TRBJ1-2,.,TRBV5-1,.,CASSLEGPATF,TGCGCCAGCAGCTTGGAAGGCCCAGCCACCTTC
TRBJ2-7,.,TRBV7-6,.,CASSPRGAGGTYSYEQYF,TGTGCCAGCAGCCCTCGGGGGGCAGGGGGGACATATTCCTACGAGCAGTACTTC
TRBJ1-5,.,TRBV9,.,CASSLGGDSNQPQHF,TGTGCCAGCAGCTTAGGGGGTGATAGCAATCAGCCCCAGCATTTT
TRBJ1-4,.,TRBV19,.,CASSISFWGGANEKLFF,TGTGCCAGTAGTATAAGCTTTTGGGGAGGGGCTAATGAAAAACTGTTTTTT
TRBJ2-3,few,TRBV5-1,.,CASSEQMLPEDTQYF,TGCGCCAGCAGCGAGCAAATGCTACCGGAAGATACGCAGTATTTT
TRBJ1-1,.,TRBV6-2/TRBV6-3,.,CASSYSGADTEAFF,TGTGCCAGCAGTTACTCGGGGGCAGACACTGAAGCTTTCTTT
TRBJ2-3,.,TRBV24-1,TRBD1,CATSDGDGQGWTDTQYF,TGTGCCACCAGTGATGGGGACGGACAGGGTTGGACAGATACGCAGTATTTT
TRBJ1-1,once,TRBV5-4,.,CASSPPGRQVSEAFF,TGTGCCAGCAGCCCCCCGGGACGGCAGGTGTCTGAAGCTTTCTTT